These 17 T cell receptor beta chains share one sample of origin, sequenced in a study of cytomegalovirus exposure and HLA in healthy donors. Use of 60 Vbeta and 13 Jbeta primers characterized the PCR. TCRdb's copy holds only in-frame clones and misses some; the assay was immunoSEQ multiplex PCR. Of around 200,000 clones listed, about three quarters are singletons. The sample consisted of PBMCs. These receptor sequences come from a female donor in good health and CMV-seronegative.

V is TRBV19 and J is TRBJ1-6; D not resolved. CDR3 length: 15 residues. Germline V gene data show CDR1 as LNHDA and CDR2 as SQIVND (reference sequence). V lost 5 bases and J lost 6, with 14 bases in between. CDR3 sequence: CASSSQAKTNSPLHF. CDR3 in DNA: TGTGCCAGTAGTTCCCAGGCGAAAACTAATTCACCCCTCCACTTT.

The genes are TRBV28 and TRBJ2-5; 7 bases match TRBD1. V lost 10 bases to trimming and J lost 4 bases; unmatched junction nucleotides: 9. The CDR3 totals 13 residues. Germline CDR1 and CDR2: MDHEN and SYDVKM. Here the CDR3 reads CANCPGQPETQYF. CDR3 nucleotides: TGTGCCAATTGCCCGGGACAGCCAGAGACCCAGTACTTC.

The J gene is TRBJ2-1, the V gene TRBV7-3, with 8 bases fitting TRBD1. V trimming: 4 bases; J trimming: 2 bases; junction bases outside the gene matches: 4. The CDR3 contains 15 residues. CDR1 is SGHTA and CDR2 is FQGTGA in the germline V gene. The CDR3 sequence: CASSSDRVAYNEQFF. DNA of the CDR3: TGTGCCAGCAGCTCGGACAGGGTAGCCTACAATGAGCAGTTCTTC.

This clone was observed once. V gene TRBV6-4 combines with J gene TRBJ2-5; possible D gene TRBD1, 6 bases. Per the germline V gene, CDR1 is MRHNA and CDR2 is SNTAGT. CDR3 length: 15 residues. V shed 9 bases and J shed 1 base, with 18 bases lying between them. CDR3 region: CARNRDTYLQETQYF. Here the CDR3 DNA reads TGTGCCAGAAACCGGGACACGTATCTCCAAGAGACCCAGTACTTC.

CDR3 amino acids: CASSRAGGASTDTQYF. Here the CDR3 DNA reads TGTGCCAGCAGCCGGGCGGGGGGCGCGAGCACAGATACGCAGTATTTT. The chain has TRBV7-3 and TRBJ2-3, with TRBD2 identical over 8 bases. This CDR3 region has 16 residues. V lost 5 bases and J lost 0; bases outside the gene matches: 7. Germline values: CDR1 SGHTA, CDR2 FQGTGA.

This clone has a single count. This chain uses TRBV6-6 with TRBJ2-7; D is perhaps TRBD2 (6 bases). The ends were cut back, 2 bases at V and 0 bases at J, with 14 bases in the middle. The CDR3 loop spans 16 amino acids. CDR1 and CDR2 from the germline V gene are MNHNY and SVGAGI (reference sequence). The CDR3 reads CASSYGTGRGSYEQYF. CDR3 bases: TGTGCCAGCAGTTACGGGACGGGGCGGGGCTCCTACGAGCAGTACTTC.

V gene TRBV27 combines with J gene TRBJ2-3, with no clear D. This CDR3 is 14 amino acids long. V was shortened by 0 bases and J by 1 base, with 5 bases between the two germline ends. Germline CDR1 is MNHEY and CDR2 is SMNVEV (reference sequence). CDR3 sequence reads: CASSLSVGTDTQYF. Here the CDR3 DNA reads TGTGCCAGCAGTTTATCTGTCGGCACAGATACGCAGTATTTT.

The chain is built from TRBV19 and TRBJ2-3; 9 bases agree with TRBD2. Trimming cost V 5 bases and J 1 base; bases outside gene matches: 4. The CDR3 consists of 15 residues. CDR1 and CDR2 (germline): LNHDA, SQIVND (reference sequence). CDR3 DNA: TGTGCCAGTAGTCGCGGCGGGGGGGGCACAGATACGCAGTATTTT. Amino acids: CASSRGGGGTDTQYF. Full variable domain (remainder filled in from reference TRBV19 and TRBJ2-3): DGGITQSPKYLFRKEGQNVTLSCEQNLNHDAMYWYRQDPGQGLRLIYYSQIVNDFQKGDIAEGYSVSREKKESFPLTVTSAQKNPTAFYLCASSRGGGGTDTQYFGPGTRLTVL.

CDR3 sequence (DNA): TGTGCCAGCAGCTTCCGGGGGAGTGGTGAAGCTTTCTTT. Protein sequence: CASSFRGSGEAFF. The rearrangement joins TRBV7-2 to TRBJ1-1, with D perhaps matching TRBD1 (5 bases). The germline CDR1 and CDR2 sequences are SGHTA and FQGNSA. The CDR3 is made up of 13 amino acids. V lost 3 bases, J lost 7 bases, and 12 bases lay in between.

The V and J genes are TRBV6-4 and TRBJ2-2; no firm D call. Germline CDR1 reads MRHNA; CDR2 reads SNTAGT. The length of the CDR3 is 14 residues. The ends were cut back, 3 bases at V and 6 bases at J, with 11 bases in the middle. DNA for the CDR3: TGTGCCAGCAGTGATTCTACCCCCCCCGGGGAGCTGTTTTTT. Its protein is CASSDSTPPGELFF.

The V gene is TRBV7-3, the J gene TRBJ2-3; 13 positions agree with TRBD2. CDR1 and CDR2 (germline): SGHTA, FQGTGA. The trim removed 5 bases at V and 4 bases at J, leaving 9 bases unmatched. The length of the CDR3 is 17 residues. The CDR3 nucleotides read TGTGCCAGCAGCCCCCCATCACTAGCGGGAGGGGCAGATACGCAGTATTTT. It is translated as CASSPPSLAGGADTQYF.

This clone has more than one count but fewer than ten. The chain joins TRBV19 to TRBJ2-3, with 7 bases matching TRBD1. This CDR3 has 16 amino acids. Germline V lookup: CDR1 LNHDA, CDR2 SQIVND (reference sequence). The J segment lost 2 bases and the V segment lost 5 bases, leaving 10 bases of the junction unmatched. CDR3 loop: CASSHTDRKNTDTQYF. The CDR3 nucleotides are TGTGCCAGTAGTCACACGGACAGGAAAAACACAGATACGCAGTATTTT.

The CDR3 DNA sequence: TGTGCCAGCAGCCTTACGGCGGGAGGTCAATGGGAGCAGTTCTTC. This gives the protein CASSLTAGGQWEQFF. The chain has TRBV7-9 and TRBJ2-1; 8 positions agree with TRBD2. The CDR3 runs to 15 residues. The germline V gene has CDR1 SEHNR and CDR2 FQNEAQ (reference sequence). The trim removed 5 bases at V and 10 bases at J, leaving 13 bases unmatched.

V and J are TRBV28 and TRBJ2-3; TRBD2 matches 9 bases. The CDR3 sequence is 15 residues long. Germline lookup yields CDR1 MDHEN and CDR2 SYDVKM. V shed 3 bases and J 4 bases; nucleotides not matched to a gene: 5. The CDR3 DNA is TGTGCCAGCAGTTTGGACGCGGGAGGGGCAGATACGCAGTATTTT. Translated: CASSLDAGGADTQYF.

The genes are TRBV4-1 and TRBJ1-4, with 10 bases lining up with TRBD1. V gave up 0 bases and J gave up 3 bases; unmatched junction bases: 1. Germline V gene sequence: CDR1 MGHRA, CDR2 YSYEKL. The CDR3 totals 16 residues. The CDR3 region is CASSQDGTGANEKLFF. The CDR3 DNA sequence: TGCGCCAGCAGCCAAGATGGGACAGGGGCTAATGAAAAACTGTTTTTT.

In this sample, this clone turned up a few times. The chain uses TRBV9 and TRBJ1-2; the match to TRBD1 covers 8 bases. The germline V gene encodes CDR1 SGDLS and CDR2 YYNGEE. J gave up 8 bases and V 0 bases, and 12 bases lay outside the gene matches. This CDR3 is 16 amino acids long. The CDR3 DNA reads as TGTGCCAGCAGCGTAGGGCAGACAGGGGCAGCGTGGGGCTACACCTTC. It translates to CASSVGQTGAAWGYTF.

The J gene is TRBJ1-4, the V gene TRBV5-1, with TRBD1 identical over 8 bases. The CDR3 loop spans 14 amino acids. Unmatched junction bases numbered 6, after V lost 4 bases and J lost 7 bases. The germline V gene encodes CDR1 SGHRS and CDR2 YFSETQ. The CDR3 nucleotides are TGCGCCAGCAGCCCAGGACAGGGAGGTGAAAAACTGTTTTTT. Translating gives CASSPGQGGEKLFF.